A single sample gave rise to the 8 T cell receptor beta chains below, sequenced in a study of T cell clusters in autoimmune cytopenias. TRB was amplified from roughly 250 ng of peripheral blood genomic DNA per sample. One tube held mixed TRB-A and TRB-B primer pools for touch-down PCR. TCRdb reprocessed the multiplex PCR reads, keeping one entry per CDR3 protein, no DNA. This sample's clone table lists 12,000 or so distinct CDR3 sequences. Material: peripheral blood. The receptors were sampled from a human donor with an autoimmune cytopenia or autoimmune hepatitis (not recorded which).

By frequency, this clonotype is medium-sized. The chain employs TRBV6-5 and TRBJ2-6; TCRdb reports TRBD1, a call that lacks DNA to check it against. CDR3 size: 14 residues. Germline CDR1 and CDR2: MNHEY and SVGAGI. The CDR3 spells CASMGGPGANVLTF.

The V gene is TRBV27, the J gene TRBJ2-5; the D call of TRBD2 rests on TCRdb alone, since no DNA is present to check it. Germline V gives CDR1 MNHEY, CDR2 SMNVEV (reference sequence). This CDR3 comprises 16 residues. The CDR3 protein is CASRPGLDSGGQTQYF.

The CDR3 sequence is CASSLRSGELFF. This sequence joins TRBV7-6 and TRBJ2-2. The CDR3 loop spans 12 amino acids. Germline V gene lookup returns CDR1 SGHVS and CDR2 FNYEAQ.

This clonotype is classed as medium-sized by frequency. This chain links TRBV19 with TRBJ2-5; TCRdb proposes TRBD1, but this gene call is untestable without DNA. Germline CDR1 and CDR2: LNHDA and SQIVND (reference sequence). The CDR3 contains 13 residues. This CDR3 is CASSRTVQETQYF.

The rearrangement joins TRBV5-6 to TRBJ2-2; TCRdb indicates TRBD1, and absent DNA this call remains unverified. The length of the CDR3 is 12 residues. Germline-derived CDR1 and CDR2 are SGHDT and YYEEEE. The CDR3 loop is CASSFPGGELFF.

By frequency, this clonotype is medium-sized (0.01 to 0.1%). V and J are TRBV29-1 and TRBJ2-3; TCRdb returns TRBD2, unconfirmable since there is no DNA. This CDR3 is built from 17 residues. Germline CDR1 is SQVTM and CDR2 is ANQGSEA. The CDR3 spells CSVDGASGGGSTDTQYF.

The J gene is TRBJ2-5, the V gene TRBV7-9; absent DNA, TCRdb's TRBD1 call cannot be checked. The V gene's germline CDR1 is SEHNR and CDR2 FQNEAQ (reference sequence). The CDR3 spans 14 residues. The CDR3 loop is CASSFGQGRETQYF. The whole variable domain, filled in from reference TRBV7-9 and TRBJ2-5, reads DTGVSQNPRHKITKRGQNVTFRCDPISEHNRLYWYRQTLGQGPEFLTYFQNEAQLEKSRLLSDRFSAERPKGSFSTLEIQRTEQGDSAMYLCASSFGQGRETQYFGPGTRLLVL.

V and J are TRBV27 and TRBJ2-5. Germline CDR1 is MNHEY and CDR2 is SMNVEV (reference sequence). The CDR3 runs 14 residues. CDR3 residues: CASSLVGKQETQYF.